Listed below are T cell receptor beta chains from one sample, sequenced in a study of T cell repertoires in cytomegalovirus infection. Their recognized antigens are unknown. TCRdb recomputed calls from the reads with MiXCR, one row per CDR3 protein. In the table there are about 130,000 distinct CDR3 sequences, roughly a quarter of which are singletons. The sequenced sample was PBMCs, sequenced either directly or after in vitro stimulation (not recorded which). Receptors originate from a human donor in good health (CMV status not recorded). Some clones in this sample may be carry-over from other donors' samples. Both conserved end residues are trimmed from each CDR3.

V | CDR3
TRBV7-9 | ASSLLRDRGGTGELF
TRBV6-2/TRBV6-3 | ASDWGLAGTDTQY
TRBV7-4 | ASSPNSGTSGGSSYKEQF
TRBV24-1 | ATSGGWADFSYNEQF
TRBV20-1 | SARGRGEQY
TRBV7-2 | ASSLGGRVGSPLH
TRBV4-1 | ASSQDTTGGSEAF
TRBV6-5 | ASSYDGAVGTEAF
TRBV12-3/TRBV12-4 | ASNPGPSTDTQY
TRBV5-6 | ASILGNTGELF
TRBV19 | ASSRASGTSYNEQF
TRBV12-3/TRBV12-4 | ASSFFQNSNQPQH
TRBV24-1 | ATSEGSRSEQF
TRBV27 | AARREGRREDTQY
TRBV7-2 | ASSLRGGTDTQY
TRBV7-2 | ASSSKGTDTYEQY
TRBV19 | ASSMSGGPQDTQY
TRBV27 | ASRHRDGVYNEQF
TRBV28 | ASSQTGAAGELF
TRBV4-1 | ASSQVRGTGANVLT
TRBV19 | ASGGAGRVAYNEQF
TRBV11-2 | ASSLVAGSGEQF
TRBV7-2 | ASSPSGREQY
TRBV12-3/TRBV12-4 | ASSFVRQGYT
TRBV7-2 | ASSLRRQGDNTIY
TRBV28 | ASSFVGRGEETQY
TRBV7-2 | ASSPRSDEQY
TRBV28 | ATHQDTQY
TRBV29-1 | SALTGGDNEQF
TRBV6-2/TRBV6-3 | ASSYSIQLDNEQF
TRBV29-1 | SGTPGQTIETQY
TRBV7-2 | ASSLQEDSPLH